Listed below are T cell receptor beta chains from one sample, sequenced in a study of OX40 agonist ivuxolimab in advanced cancers. Clones were read by immunoSEQ multiplex PCR, and TCRdb kept only the in-frame ones, dropping some. The sample has 25,000 or so clones, around four fifths seen once. The specimen was CD4+ or CD8+ T cells sorted from blood, collected in a trial of the OX40 agonist ivuxolimab. The receptors come from an adult with an advanced solid tumor such as melanoma, head and neck, liver or kidney cancer. Both conserved end residues are part of each CDR3. The D gene is left open where the match is weak. A row's size may be missing; if present it is once, few, many or a size class.

>TRBV13|NA|TRBD2|TRBJ2-3|16
CASSLRLAGSTDTQYF
TGTGCCAGCAGCCTAAGACTAGCGGGGTCCACAGATACGCAGTATTTT
>TRBV30|NA|TRBD1|TRBJ2-2|14
CAWRTGTNTGELFF
TGTGCCTGGCGGACAGGGACGAACACCGGGGAGCTGTTTTTT
>TRBV7-9|NA|NA|TRBJ1-4|15
CASSLDSRPNEKLFF
TGTGCCAGCAGCTTAGATAGCCGGCCGAATGAAAAACTGTTTTTT
>TRBV5-6|NA|TRBD1|TRBJ2-7|14
CASSKGQGRYEQYF
TGTGCCAGCAGCAAGGGACAGGGCCGGTACGAGCAGTACTTC
>TRBV7-2|NA|NA|TRBJ2-7|12
CASSPMGYEQYF
TGTGCCAGCAGTCCTATGGGGTACGAGCAGTACTTC
>TRBV6-5|NA|NA|TRBJ1-5|14
CASRAPASNQPQHF
TGTGCCAGCAGGGCCCCGGCTAGCAATCAGCCCCAGCATTTT
>TRBV5-1|few|TRBD1|TRBJ2-7|16
CASSLSLGQGLYEQYF
TGCGCCAGCAGCTTGTCGCTGGGACAGGGGCTATACGAGCAGTACTTC
>TRBV5-1|once|TRBD1|TRBJ2-5|14
CASSPTGGRETQYF
TGCGCCAGCAGCCCCACAGGGGGGAGGGAGACCCAGTACTTC
>TRBV5-5|NA|NA|TRBJ2-5|13
CASSLQARETQYF
TGTGCCAGCAGCTTACAGGCTCGAGAGACCCAGTACTTC
>TRBV5-1|NA|NA|TRBJ2-7|13
CASSLGSSYEQYF
TGCGCCAGCAGCTTGGGCAGCTCCTACGAGCAGTACTTC
>TRBV4-1|NA|NA|TRBJ1-6|13
CASSQDQGPPLHF
TGCGCCAGCAGCCAAGATCAGGGGCCACCCCTCCACTTT
>TRBV2|NA|NA|TRBJ2-1|14
CASKGGGSYNEQFF
TGTGCCAGCAAGGGGGGAGGCTCCTACAATGAGCAGTTCTTC
>TRBV5-6|NA|TRBD2|TRBJ2-3|15
CASSPASGGTDTQYF
TGTGCCAGCAGCCCGGCTAGCGGGGGCACAGATACGCAGTATTTT
>TRBV19|NA|NA|TRBJ2-2|17
CASSSPNSLANTGELFF
TGTGCCAGTAGTAGTCCGAATTCTCTCGCGAACACCGGGGAGCTGTTTTTT
>TRBV11-2|NA|NA|TRBJ2-3|14
CASSPPWVGDTQYF
TGTGCCAGCAGCCCCCCATGGGTCGGGGATACGCAGTATTTT
>TRBV9|NA|TRBD2|TRBJ2-3|16
CASSVGGRGGRDTQYF
TGTGCCAGCAGCGTAGGAGGGCGGGGGGGCCGGGATACGCAGTATTTT